What follows are 4 T cell receptor beta chains derived from one specimen sequenced in a study of blood T cell repertoires in COVID-19. The protocol was immunoSEQ multiplex PCR, while the TCRdb copy is restricted to in-frame clones and leaves out a portion. The sample contains roughly 240,000 clones, roughly 82% of which appear only once. The sequencing input was peripheral blood. The receptor set was obtained from a man between 40 and 49 years old who had recovered from COVID-19.

The genes are TRBV2 and TRBJ2-4; D ambiguous. The germline CDR1 and CDR2 sequences are SNHLY and FYNNEI. The CDR3 covers 13 residues. Trimming removed 7 bases from V and 2 bases from J, with 9 bases in between. CDR3 sequence reads: CASMRLPKNIQYF. DNA for the CDR3: TGTGCCAGCATGAGACTTCCCAAAAACATTCAGTACTTC.

This chain uses TRBV18 with TRBJ2-1, with 10 bases identical to TRBD1. The junction had 3 bases not matched to a gene; V was cut back by 2 bases and J by 5 bases. CDR1 and CDR2 (germline): KGHSH, LQKENI. The CDR3 length is 15 residues. CDR3 nucleotide sequence: TGTGCCAGCTCACCAGGGACAGGGGTCAACAATGAGCAGTTCTTC. Residues: CASSPGTGVNNEQFF. The full variable domain, its missing parts supplied by reference TRBV18 and TRBJ2-1, is NAGVMQNPRHLVRRRGQEARLRCSPMKGHSHVYWYRQLPEEGLKFMVYLQKENIIDESGMPKERFSAEFPKEGPSILRIQQVVRGDSAAYFCASSPGTGVNNEQFFGPGTRLTVL.

A remark on this clone: The junction does not match germline at one end; this may be a read error. The gene calls are TRBV7-7 and TRBJ2-1; 9 positions match TRBD1. Germline V gene lookup returns CDR1 SSHAT and CDR2 FNYEAQ (reference sequence). The CDR3 length is 15 residues. This CDR3 reads CASSRGGQGYFEQFF. The DNA of the CDR3 is TGTGCTAGCAGCCGCGGGGGACAGGGATATTTTGAGCAGTTCTTC.

This chain uses TRBV5-4 with TRBJ2-1; TRBD2 agrees at 13 bases. Germline lookup yields CDR1 SGHNT and CDR2 YYREEE (reference sequence). The V segment lost 3 bases and the J segment 5 bases; nucleotides outside the gene matches: 8. The CDR3 sequence is 17 residues long. The CDR3 DNA reads TGTGCCAGCAGCTCGGGACTAGCGGGGTCCTTTGACAATGAGCAGTTCTTC. Its translation: CASSSGLAGSFDNEQFF. The whole variable domain, remainder taken from reference TRBV5-4 and TRBJ2-1, is ETGVTQSPTHLIKTRGQQVTLRCSSQSGHNTVSWYQQALGQGPQFIFQYYREEENGRGNFPPRFSGLQFPNYSSELNVNALELDDSALYLCASSSGLAGSFDNEQFFGPGTRLTVL.